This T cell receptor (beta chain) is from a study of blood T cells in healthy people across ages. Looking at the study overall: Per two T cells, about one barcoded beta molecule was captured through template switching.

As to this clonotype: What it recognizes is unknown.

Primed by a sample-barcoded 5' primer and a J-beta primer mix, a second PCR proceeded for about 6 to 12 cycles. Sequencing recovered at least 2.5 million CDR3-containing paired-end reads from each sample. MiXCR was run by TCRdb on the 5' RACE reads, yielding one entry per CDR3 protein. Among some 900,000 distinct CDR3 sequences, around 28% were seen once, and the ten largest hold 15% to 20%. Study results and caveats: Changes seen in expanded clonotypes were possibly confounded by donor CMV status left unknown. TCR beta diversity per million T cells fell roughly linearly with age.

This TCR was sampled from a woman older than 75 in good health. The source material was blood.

DNA for the CDR3: TGTGCCAGCAGCGTAGGTGGGGGTCATATGGGTGAAAAACTGTTTTTT. It specifies CASSVGGGHMGEKLFF. The V and J genes are TRBV9 and TRBJ1-4, with D maybe TRBD1 (5 bases). Germline V lookup: CDR1 SGDLS, CDR2 YYNGEE. Trimming shortened V by 0 bases and J by 7 bases, and 16 bases separated the two germline ends. The CDR3 runs to 16 residues.